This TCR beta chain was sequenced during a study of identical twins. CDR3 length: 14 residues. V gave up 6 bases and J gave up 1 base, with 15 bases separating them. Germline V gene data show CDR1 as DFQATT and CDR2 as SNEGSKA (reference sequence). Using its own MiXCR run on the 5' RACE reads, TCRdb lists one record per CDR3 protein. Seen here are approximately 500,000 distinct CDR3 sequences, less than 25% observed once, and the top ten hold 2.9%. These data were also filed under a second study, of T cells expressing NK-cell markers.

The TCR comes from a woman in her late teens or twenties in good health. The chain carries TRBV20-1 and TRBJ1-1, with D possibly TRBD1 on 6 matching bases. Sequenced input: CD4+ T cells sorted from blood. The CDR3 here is CSARRGAENTEAFF. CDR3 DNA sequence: TGCAGTGCCCGTCGGGGGGCGGAGAACACTGAAGCTTTCTTT.